The rows below give T cell receptor beta chains drawn from one sample of a study of long-term antiretroviral therapy in people with HIV. Profiled with immunoSEQ multiplex PCR; TCRdb holds only in-frame clones, not every one. The repertoire holds roughly 17,000 clones, 79% seen once, with around 8% in the top ten. The sample was unsorted PBMCs, taken at the start of antiretroviral therapy. Receptor source: a man under 40 with HIV. Each CDR3 is given with its conserved first and last residue. Each record gives: D gene, V gene, clone size, J gene, CDR3 protein, CDR3 DNA. A D gene is named only where the DNA matches it firmly. Not all rows give a size; the values are once, few, many and, for expanded clones, a class.

d_gene: .
v_gene: TRBV6-6
abundance: few
j_gene: TRBJ2-7
CDR3aa: CASSYSATWEQYF
CDR3nt: TGTGCCAGCAGTTACTCGGCCACCTGGGAGCAGTACTTC

d_gene: .
v_gene: TRBV7-3
abundance: .
j_gene: TRBJ1-5
CDR3aa: CASSLTGATGPQHF
CDR3nt: TGTGCCAGCAGCTTAACGGGGGCAACTGGGCCCCAGCATTTT

d_gene: TRBD1
v_gene: TRBV15
abundance: .
j_gene: TRBJ1-1
CDR3aa: CATSRAGGFEAFF
CDR3nt: TGTGCCACCAGCAGAGCAGGGGGGTTTGAAGCTTTCTTT

d_gene: .
v_gene: TRBV7-8
abundance: .
j_gene: TRBJ1-5
CDR3aa: CASSSPEGNSNQPQHF
CDR3nt: TGTGCCAGCAGCTCCCCCGAGGGCAATAGCAATCAGCCCCAGCATTTT

d_gene: .
v_gene: TRBV6-6
abundance: .
j_gene: TRBJ1-1
CDR3aa: CASSYATENTEAFF
CDR3nt: TGTGCCAGCAGTTACGCTACGGAGAACACTGAAGCTTTCTTT

d_gene: .
v_gene: TRBV28
abundance: few
j_gene: TRBJ1-2
CDR3aa: CASSSQAGVGGYTF
CDR3nt: TGTGCCAGCAGCAGTCAAGCGGGGGTCGGTGGCTACACCTTC

d_gene: TRBD1
v_gene: TRBV7-2
abundance: .
j_gene: TRBJ2-3
CDR3aa: CASSVRLRGQRDTQYF
CDR3nt: TGTGCCAGCAGCGTCCGTTTGAGGGGGCAGAGAGATACGCAGTATTTT

d_gene: .
v_gene: TRBV4-3
abundance: .
j_gene: TRBJ1-6
CDR3aa: CASSQDTRNSPLHF
CDR3nt: TGCGCCAGCAGCCAAGATACGAGGAATTCACCCCTCCACTTT

d_gene: .
v_gene: TRBV15
abundance: .
j_gene: TRBJ1-4
CDR3aa: CATSTRTDVKLFF
CDR3nt: TGTGCCACCAGCACCCGGACAGACGTTAAACTGTTTTTT

d_gene: .
v_gene: TRBV20-1
abundance: .
j_gene: TRBJ1-1
CDR3aa: CSARVNTEAFF
CDR3nt: TGCAGTGCTAGGGTGAACACTGAAGCTTTCTTT

d_gene: .
v_gene: TRBV9
abundance: .
j_gene: TRBJ2-7
CDR3aa: CASGLNSYEQYF
CDR3nt: TGTGCCAGCGGGCTGAACTCCTACGAGCAGTACTTC

d_gene: TRBD1
v_gene: TRBV19
abundance: once
j_gene: TRBJ1-1
CDR3aa: CASSGQVNTEAFF
CDR3nt: TGTGCCAGTAGCGGACAGGTGAACACTGAAGCTTTCTTT

d_gene: .
v_gene: TRBV5-4
abundance: .
j_gene: TRBJ2-7
CDR3aa: CASSLAGRDYEQYF
CDR3nt: TGTGCCAGCAGCTTGGCGGGCAGGGACTACGAGCAGTACTTC

d_gene: TRBD2
v_gene: TRBV6-5
abundance: .
j_gene: TRBJ2-1
CDR3aa: CASSSGGLEDNEQFF
CDR3nt: TGTGCCAGCAGTTCCGGGGGACTAGAGGACAATGAGCAGTTCTTC

d_gene: .
v_gene: TRBV27
abundance: .
j_gene: TRBJ2-3
CDR3aa: CASSFAGSTDTQYF
CDR3nt: TGTGCCAGCAGTTTTGCGGGGTCCACAGATACGCAGTATTTT

d_gene: TRBD1
v_gene: TRBV28
abundance: once
j_gene: TRBJ1-3
CDR3aa: CASSTIQGARGNTIYF
CDR3nt: TGTGCCAGCAGCACTATACAGGGGGCGCGGGGAAACACCATATATTTT

d_gene: TRBD1
v_gene: TRBV6-6
abundance: .
j_gene: TRBJ2-7
CDR3aa: CASSSGQGFSYEQYF
CDR3nt: TGTGCCAGCAGTTCGGGACAGGGGTTTTCCTACGAGCAGTACTTC

d_gene: TRBD1
v_gene: TRBV6-1
abundance: .
j_gene: TRBJ1-5
CDR3aa: CASSRQGLGQPQHF
CDR3nt: TGTGCCAGCAGTCGACAGGGACTTGGTCAGCCCCAGCATTTT

d_gene: TRBD2
v_gene: TRBV18
abundance: .
j_gene: TRBJ2-1
CDR3aa: CASSPGLAEGLGYNEQFF
CDR3nt: TGTGCCAGCTCACCTGGACTAGCGGAGGGACTAGGCTACAATGAGCAGTTCTTC

d_gene: .
v_gene: TRBV7-9
abundance: once
j_gene: TRBJ2-7
CDR3aa: CAGSPGLRTYEQYF
CDR3nt: TGTGCCGGCAGCCCCGGGCTAAGAACCTACGAGCAGTACTTC

d_gene: .
v_gene: TRBV19
abundance: .
j_gene: TRBJ1-5
CDR3aa: CASSRDELNQPQHF
CDR3nt: TGTGCCAGTAGCCGGGACGAACTCAATCAGCCCCAGCATTTT